This T cell receptor (beta chain) is drawn from a study of long-term antiretroviral therapy in people with HIV. Whole-study context: Specimens dating back about a decade before the 2015 immediate-ART recommendation are the oldest included.

Trimming stripped 1 base from V and 0 bases from J, with 7 bases between. The CDR3 contains 15 residues. CDR1 is LNHDA and CDR2 is SQIVND in the germline V gene (reference sequence). Survey level was the resolution at which the v3.0 immunoSEQ assay ran. Profiling relied on immunoSEQ multiplex PCR, and the TCRdb table lists in-frame clones only, not all of them. The sample records tens of thousands of clones, about four fifths being singletons. The TCR originated in a man between 18 and 35 years old with HIV. This chain links TRBV19 with TRBJ2-4, with unresolved D. Sequenced material: unsorted PBMCs, taken 0.6 years after starting antiretroviral therapy. The CDR3 sequence is CASSIVPAAKNIQYF. In DNA form, the CDR3 reads TGTGCCAGTAGTATAGTCCCAGCAGCCAAAAACATTCAGTACTTC.